These 8 T cell receptor beta chains originate from one sample sequenced in a study of blood T cell repertoires in COVID-19. Assay: immunoSEQ multiplex PCR; the TCRdb copy retains only in-frame clones and omits some. This sample carries roughly 93,000 clones, around 87% of them seen once, and the ten largest clones take 1.1%. The sample taken for sequencing was peripheral blood. The receptors were sampled from a human donor in a cohort sampled during active COVID-19.

The gene calls are TRBV10-1 and TRBJ2-1; TRBD1 aligns across 9 bases. This CDR3 is built from 15 residues. Germline CDR1 WNHNN, CDR2 SYGVQD (reference sequence). V trimming: 5 bases; J trimming: 5 bases; junction bases outside the gene matches: 7. This CDR3 reads CASSIGTGLDNEQFF. The CDR3 DNA follows: TGCGCCAGCAGTATCGGGACAGGGCTTGACAATGAGCAGTTCTTC.

The V and J genes are TRBV19 and TRBJ1-1; tentatively, D is TRBD1 (5 bases). The germline V gene has CDR1 LNHDA and CDR2 SQIVND (reference sequence). V was cut by 3 bases and J by 3 bases, with 8 bases left in between. This CDR3 has 13 residues. CDR3 nucleotide sequence: TGTGCCAGTAGTATTTGGGGGGACACTGAAGCTTTCTTT. This sequence encodes CASSIWGDTEAFF.

J is TRBJ2-7 and V is TRBV10-2; possibly TRBD1 for D (5 bases). CDR1 and CDR2 (germline): WSHSY, SAAADI. CDR3 length equals 13 residues. The V and J ends lost 9 bases and 3 bases respectively, with 15 bases between them. CDR3 residues: CARIPGHNYEQYF. In DNA, the CDR3 is TGCGCCAGGATCCCAGGGCACAACTACGAGCAGTACTTC.

The chain combines TRBV29-1 with TRBJ1-2, with a possible D match to TRBD1 (6 bases). The germline gives CDR1 SQVTM, CDR2 ANQGSEA. The V gene lost 4 bases and the J gene lost 4 bases, with 19 bases spanning the gap. CDR3 length: 15 amino acids. The CDR3 region has the DNA TGCAGCGTTGCCCGGCAGGGGAGAGCTGGCTATGGCTACACCTTC. Its protein product is CSVARQGRAGYGYTF.

This clone was seen a single time. The V and J genes are TRBV11-3 and TRBJ2-7, with D maybe TRBD2 (5 bases). The CDR3 totals 13 residues. CDR1 SGHNT and CDR2 YENEEA come from the germline V gene. The germline V and J ends were trimmed by 0 bases and 5 bases, with 8 bases remaining between them. This CDR3 reads CASSLDGEHEQYF. The CDR3 DNA is TGTGCCAGCAGCTTAGATGGGGAGCACGAGCAGTACTTC. Full variable domain (outside the CDR3, taken from reference TRBV11-3 and TRBJ2-7): EAGVVQSPRYKIIEKKQPVAFWCNPISGHNTLYWYLQNLGQGPELLIRYENEEAVDDSQLPKDRFSAERLKGVDSTLKIQPAELGDSAVYLCASSLDGEHEQYFGPGTRLTVT.

The V call is TRBV30, the J call TRBJ1-4; a possible D gene is TRBD1 (6 bases). This CDR3 is built from 12 residues. CDR1 GTSNPN and CDR2 SVGIG come from the germline V gene (reference sequence). V was clipped by 3 bases and J by 6 bases, with 8 bases between them. The CDR3 loop reads CAWRGGDEKLFF. DNA for the CDR3: TGTGCCTGGAGAGGGGGGGATGAAAAACTGTTTTTT.

The rearrangement links TRBV7-8 to TRBJ1-3; D is unresolved. Germline CDR1 and CDR2: SGHVS and FQNEAQ. This CDR3 contains 12 residues. Trimming removed 2 bases from V and 5 bases from J, with 4 bases in between. The CDR3 region has the DNA TGTGCCAGCAGCTTAATAAGAAACACCATATATTTT. It is translated as CASSLIRNTIYF.

The V call is TRBV19, the J call TRBJ2-6; a weak D match, TRBD1 (6 bases). The V end lost 1 base, the J end lost 2 bases, and 6 bases lay between the germline ends. This CDR3 has 15 amino acids. Per the germline V gene, CDR1 is LNHDA and CDR2 is SQIVND (reference sequence). The DNA for the CDR3 is TGTGCCAGTAGTATAGGGGGGCCTGGGGCCAACGTCCTGACTTTC. Protein product: CASSIGGPGANVLTF.